Detailed here is one T cell receptor beta chain. Its binding antigen is unknown. Its ends do not fully match the called genes, so a read error is possible. Library preparation was by the immunoSEQ multiplex PCR assay. RNA was extracted from all samples and reverse transcribed into cDNA as template for TCR sequencing. First-strand cDNA was synthesized using SuperScript III with a 2:1 mix of oligo-dT and random hexamers. Amplification bias was assessed with a synthetic immune receptor repertoire, and residual bias was removed computationally. The paper's processing steps were these. Raw reads were preprocessed to remove errors, and CDR3 was defined according to IMGT conventions as the region from the conserved cysteine to phenylalanine. To get clonality, Shannon entropy was normalized by log2 of the number of productive unique TCRs and the result was subtracted from 1. Whether scalp clones were CD4 or CD8 was inferred by matching scalp TCRbeta sequences against CD4 and CD8 repertoires sorted from blood. The immuneACCESS repertoire file appears here via TCRdb, limited to in-frame rearrangements. These files lack a portion of the clones; in checked studies, under half of the deficit traces to unresolved V genes, and the cause of the others is not known. From that table come the V and J calls and clone size; the DNA was used to work out D and trimming. The sample includes 150,000 or so clones, with roughly 48% observed a single time. Roughly 7.5% of the sample is taken by the ten largest.

The CDR3 starts with the cysteine, ends with the phenylalanine, and has 13 residues. The entry retains the CDR3 DNA only, 39 bases that are in frame from base 1. The germline V gene yields WSHSY for CDR1 and SAAADI for CDR2. This entry belongs to a study of CD8+ T cells in alopecia areata (dated by TCRdb to 2017 to 2018). For the wider study: The treated patients, all with moderate-to-severe alopecia areata, were enrolled in an open-label pilot trial of oral tofacitinib given at 5 to 10 mg twice daily. Tofacitinib was given for 6 to 18 months, followed by 6 months of follow-up off drug to assess delayed response and recurrence. In both human patients and the C3H/HeJ mouse model, the study applied high-throughput TCRbeta sequencing to look at T cell clonal expansion in alopecia areata. Human TCRbeta sequencing covered scalp tissue and sorted CD4+ and CD8+ peripheral blood T cells from patchy and totalis/universalis alopecia areata patients and healthy controls. Patients on tofacitinib were biopsied at baseline and after 4 and 24 weeks of treatment, and several of the patients also had a later scalp biopsy. Clonality in the scalp was compared among normal scalp (n=4), patchy alopecia areata scalp (n=8), and alopecia totalis/universalis scalp (n=8). RNA came from the PAXgene miRNA kit for fixed scalp, the miRNeasy kit for PBMCs, and the RNeasy kit for mouse skin. TCRbeta CDR3 regions were amplified by immunoSEQ multiplex PCR with 35 Vbeta forward and 13 Jbeta reverse primers.

Lesional scalp punch biopsies and peripheral blood were obtained from alopecia areata patients. PBMCs were isolated by density centrifugation and stained for CD3, CD4 and CD8, and CD4+ and CD8+ T cells were sorted on a FACSAria. What the research found in general, with its limitations: Compared with normal scalp, lesional scalp had higher clonality and more expanded CD8+ clones, particularly in alopecia totalis/universalis, a pattern that suggests antigenic drive. Compared with mice, TCR sequences shared between patients were less clear, possibly partly because of HLA diversity across the patient population. Unlike mouse skin, which is dominated by gammadelta T cells, normal human skin has resident alphabeta T cells that are also sequenced, and this complicates analysis of the scalp TCR repertoire.

The chain is assembled from TRBV10-2 and TRBJ2-7; 7 junctional bases match TRBD2. This sequence was found in a human donor with alopecia areata. The sample consisted of CD4+ T cells sorted from blood. The bases are TGCGCCACCAGTAGAGGGAGGGCCTACGAGCAGTACTTC. This is translated as CATSRGRAYEQYF.